This entry describes one T cell receptor (beta chain). Being one base from a much bigger clone, this may be a read error. Transcripts of RNA were the source for amplifying TCR beta CDR3 regions. An opening RT-PCR round employed HTBI primers and preceded a second-round multiplex PCR. MiXCR, run by TCRdb on the multiplex PCR reads, gives a single entry per CDR3 protein. Among roughly 1.1 million distinct CDR3 sequences listed, 35% to 40% were seen once. This sample was taken from a study of Graves' ophthalmopathy and Graves' hyperthyroidism. CDR1 and CDR2 (germline): DFQATT, SNEGSKA (reference sequence). The CDR3 extends over 12 amino acids. The V end was cut by 5 bases, the J end by 4 bases, with 11 bases between.

Specimen: peripheral blood or thyroid tissue (not recorded which). The V gene is TRBV20-1, the J gene TRBJ1-2, with unresolved D. The TCR originated in an adult man with Graves' hyperthyroidism. The CDR3 DNA sequence: TGCAGTGCTTCCAGCGCCTCCTATGGCTACACCTTC. It codes for CSASSASYGYTF.